One TCR beta chain is described in this entry. This sample stems from a study of shared clonotypes between healthy human individuals. Generated by immunoSEQ multiplex PCR, the TCRdb table keeps only in-frame clones and is missing some. The top ten clones hold 0.36% of a sample with some 2.4 million clones, approximately 93% of them seen once. Germline V lookup: CDR1 MDHEN, CDR2 SYDVKM. V dropped 4 bases and J dropped 4 bases, with 14 bases sitting between them. The CDR3 runs 15 residues. The split of CD4+ cells yielded CD45RA+ naive and CD45RA-negative memory subsets. The receptor was isolated from a man between 18 and 29 years old in good health. Some clones in this sample may be carry-over from other donors' samples. J is TRBJ1-3 and V is TRBV28; D call uncertain. Sequencing was carried out using naive CD4+ T cells from PBMCs. Noted subset: CD45RA+ positively selected. The CDR3 coding sequence is TGTGCCAGCAGTTCTCCATTTGCCGCCGGAAACACCATATATTTT. Protein product: CASSSPFAAGNTIYF.